What follows are 10 T cell receptor beta chains derived from one specimen sequenced in a study of CD8 T cells in ankylosing spondylitis. TCRdb fed the 5' RACE reads into MiXCR, producing one record per CDR3 protein. The sample has about 31,000 distinct CDR3 sequences, around 7.2% seen once; the top ten hold 10%. Material for sequencing was blood, either unsorted or a sorted T cell fraction (not recorded which). The receptors come from a male donor with ankylosing spondylitis or in good health (not recorded which).

This clonotype showed up many times. The chain combines TRBV5-8 with TRBJ2-7; D might be TRBD2 (6 bases). Germline-derived CDR1 and CDR2 are SGHTS and YDEGEE. CDR3 length: 13 amino acids. V lost 4 bases to trimming and J lost 3 bases, with 11 bases between them. The CDR3 DNA sequence: TGTGCCAGCAGCCTGGGGCGGGACTACGAGCAGTACTTC. It is translated as CASSLGRDYEQYF.

Many counts were recorded for this clonotype. The rearrangement uses TRBV9 and TRBJ2-3; TRBD2 aligns across 10 bases. The germline V gene encodes CDR1 SGDLS and CDR2 YYNGEE. The V and J ends lost 3 bases and 2 bases, in that order; junction bases with no gene match: 9. This CDR3 comprises 17 residues. The CDR3 sequence is CASSAGRAGGVTDTQYF. The CDR3 DNA sequence: TGTGCCAGCAGCGCCGGTCGAGCGGGAGGGGTCACAGATACGCAGTATTTT.

At least ten counts were recorded for this clonotype. The J gene is TRBJ2-1, the V gene TRBV9, with 13 bases fitting TRBD2. Germline V gene sequence: CDR1 SGDLS, CDR2 YYNGEE. This CDR3 comprises 15 residues. Trimming at V came to 0 bases and at J to 7 bases, leaving 1 base not matched to a gene. In nucleotides, the CDR3 is TGTGCCAGCAGCGTAGAGACTAGCGGGGGGAATGAGCAGTTCTTC. Its translation is CASSVETSGGNEQFF.

This clonotype was counted many times. This rearrangement joins TRBV5-1 to TRBJ2-7; D unclear. Germline values: CDR1 SGHRS, CDR2 YFSETQ. Trimming cost V 2 bases and J 2 bases, with 14 bases left between them. The length of the CDR3 is 15 residues. CDR3 DNA sequence: TGCGCCAGCAGCTTACGGAGCACTAATCCCTACGAGCAGTACTTC. This gives the protein CASSLRSTNPYEQYF.

V and J are TRBV18 and TRBJ2-5, with no clear D. Trimming pared 3 bases from V and 1 base from J, leaving 9 bases between. The CDR3 is 14 residues long. Germline values: CDR1 KGHSH, CDR2 LQKENI. The CDR3 loop reads CASSPRSAQETQYF. The CDR3 region has the DNA TGTGCCAGCTCACCGAGGAGCGCCCAAGAGACCCAGTACTTC.

This clonotype turned up a few times. The rearrangement links TRBV11-2 to TRBJ2-2; TRBD1 aligns across 7 bases. CDR1 and CDR2 from the germline V gene are SGHAT and FQNNGV. V was clipped by 3 bases and J by 2 bases; unmatched bases: 3. The CDR3 extends over 15 amino acids. The CDR3 loop reads CASSFQGENTGELFF. As DNA, the CDR3 is TGTGCCAGCAGCTTCCAGGGGGAAAACACCGGGGAGCTGTTTTTT.

This clonotype was detected many times. This chain joins TRBV6-1 and TRBJ1-5, with 9 bases lining up with TRBD1. Germline CDR1 reads MNHNS; CDR2 reads SASEGT. Germline trimming cut 6 bases from V and 7 bases from J; bases unmatched to any gene: 10. CDR3 length equals 15 residues. CDR3 sequence reads: CASRDLQGAGQPQHF. CDR3 nucleotide sequence: TGTGCCAGCAGGGACCTACAGGGGGCTGGACAGCCCCAGCATTTT.

This clonotype occurred a few times. The V gene is TRBV28, the J gene TRBJ2-1, with 12 bases that match TRBD2. The CDR3 has 15 residues. Germline V gives CDR1 MDHEN, CDR2 SYDVKM. V was clipped by 7 bases and J by 6 bases; unmatched bases: 7. The DNA of the CDR3 is TGTGCCAGCACCGAAGGACTAGCGGGATTCAATGAGCAGTTCTTC. It yields the protein CASTEGLAGFNEQFF.

This clonotype occurred many times. The rearrangement joins TRBV2 to TRBJ2-3, with TRBD2 matching 8 bases. CDR3 length: 15 residues. CDR1 is SNHLY and CDR2 is FYNNEI in the germline V gene. The J segment lost 2 bases and the V segment lost 3 bases, leaving 4 bases of the junction unmatched. The CDR3 protein is CASSDRGRNTDTQYF. The CDR3 DNA is TGTGCCAGCAGTGATCGCGGGAGGAACACAGATACGCAGTATTTT.

This clonotype was recorded many times. The V gene is TRBV20-1, the J gene TRBJ2-3; TRBD1 is a possible D gene (5 bases). The CDR3 contains 15 residues. Germline V gene lookup returns CDR1 DFQATT and CDR2 SNEGSKA (reference sequence). The V gene lost 1 base and the J gene lost 1 base, with 12 bases spanning the gap. Here the CDR3 reads CSARGWGVRTDTQYF. CDR3 in DNA: TGCAGTGCTAGAGGTTGGGGCGTTCGCACAGATACGCAGTATTTT.